This T cell receptor beta chain was identified in a study of PD-1 blockade in classical Hodgkin lymphoma (dated by TCRdb to about 2020). Regarding the study in general: Nivolumab dosing was 3 mg/kg intravenously every 2 weeks, continuing until either disease progression or unacceptable toxicity. The study used CyTOF and TCR beta sequencing to define a peripheral blood immune signature of response to PD-1 blockade in classical Hodgkin lymphoma. Broader findings and caveats from the paper: The study was limited to a single clinical trial cohort, and causes of repertoire differences, possibly disease activity or prior therapy, remained undefined. Trial patients achieving complete response had baseline diversity similar to newly diagnosed patients, whereas partial responders and progressors had significantly lower diversity. Lower diversity was observed in patients in whom nivolumab was started less than 1 year after ASCT, and these patients were excluded from later analyses so that confounding by immune reconstitution would be avoided. Newly diagnosed patients were reported to have lower baseline TCR diversity than healthy donors, and relapsed/refractory patients were reported to have lower baseline TCR diversity still. By C4D1, a significant rise was seen in CD4+ TCR diversity but not in CD8+ TCR diversity (p=0.0027 vs p=0.16), and the rise was most apparent among complete responders (p=0.02).

The Qiagen DNeasy kit was used to extract genomic DNA both from unsorted PBMCs and from the negatively selected CD4+ and CD8+ fractions. TCR beta CDR3 regions were subjected to amplification by immunoSEQ multiplex PCR with primers that anneal to V and J segments. A synthetic immune receptor repertoire was used to minimize amplification bias, and remaining bias was computationally removed after sequencing. The study's own analysis went as follows. Custom Python scripts were used to quantify repertoire diversity as the Shannon entropy index. The unsorted, CD4+ and CD8+ repertoires were each analyzed separately, with the exception of combined analyses, where CD4+ and CD8+ sequences were merged in silico. Clonal expansion was defined as at least a 2-fold frequency increase after treatment relative to C1D1, with a pseudocount of 0.5 for undetected baseline clones. Singleton clones were defined as clones with 0 or 1 copy at C1D1, and non-singleton clones were defined as clones with 2 or more copies. Clones expanded in unsorted samples were annotated as CD4+, CD8+ or unknown by matching protein sequences in sorted samples from the same patient. Wilcoxon tests on paired samples were used to test diversity changes from C1D1 to C4D1. TCRdb's version of the immuneACCESS table is confined to in-frame rearrangements and falls short of the full clone set. An unresolved V gene accounts for under half of the shortfall where checked; the remainder is of unknown origin. Clone size and V and J calls were adopted from that table, with D and trimming inferred from the DNA. The sample table lists nearly 55,000 clones, 81% of them with a count of one. In total, the top ten clones hold roughly 16% of the sample.

Sample time point, as interpreted from the label and publication: cycle 1 day 1 (C1D1), immediately before nivolumab initiation. All trial patients had relapsed after autologous stem cell transplantation, with cohorts A, B and C differing in prior brentuximab vedotin exposure. The trial cohort comprised a few dozen patients with relapsed/refractory classical Hodgkin lymphoma whose best overall responses were complete response, partial response or progressive disease. In the multi-cohort phase II CheckMate 205 trial, trial patients received single-agent nivolumab. Best overall response was determined by an independent review committee according to the 2007 International Working Group response criteria. Trial PBMCs were obtained immediately prior to nivolumab initiation (C1D1) and on therapy at cycle 2 day 1 and cycle 4 day 1. Peripheral blood was collected in 8 mL Vacutainer Cell Preparation Tubes, from which PBMCs were isolated by centrifugation and then cryopreserved.

This clone was detected only a few times. What this receptor recognizes is not known. Base qualities are not at hand, and no much larger clone is one base apart. CDR1 and CDR2 are read off the germline V gene as LGHNA and YSLEER. The V and J ends are trimmed by 1 base and 0 bases, leaving 4 bases between them. Taken from cysteine to phenylalanine, the CDR3 has 14 residues. Only the CDR3 DNA is retained, 42 bases long and in frame from the first base. The chain is made from TRBV4-3 and TRBJ1-3; no D gene can be assigned with confidence. The sequence derives from a human donor with classical Hodgkin lymphoma. The sample consisted of peripheral blood mononuclear cells (PBMCs), taken at baseline. The base sequence is TGCGCCAGCAGCCAAGGGTTCTCTGGAAACACCATATATTTT. Protein translation: CASSQGFSGNTIYF.